Listed below are T cell receptor beta chains from one sample, sequenced in a study of blood T cells in healthy people across ages. TCRdb passed the 5' RACE reads through MiXCR, listing each CDR3 protein once. The sample yields around 800,000 distinct CDR3 sequences, 44% seen once. The sample was blood. The receptors derive from a man in his 60s in good health. Both conserved end residues are part of each CDR3. Each record gives: V gene, clone size, J gene, CDR3 protein. Expanded clones get a size class; other rows say once, few or many, or leave the size out.

V gene: TRBV5-1; clone size: -; J gene: TRBJ2-6; CDR3 protein: CASSLGPGLSSGANVLTF
V gene: TRBV20-1; clone size: -; J gene: TRBJ2-1; CDR3 protein: CSAPGRTYNEQFF
V gene: TRBV7-8; clone size: -; J gene: TRBJ2-1; CDR3 protein: CASSLTWGVEQFF
V gene: TRBV27; clone size: few; J gene: TRBJ2-1; CDR3 protein: CASSLRFSGGYNEQFF
V gene: TRBV6-6; clone size: -; J gene: TRBJ2-1; CDR3 protein: CATRDRVNNEQFF
V gene: TRBV6-5; clone size: -; J gene: -; CDR3 protein: CASSSWQGNEQYF
V gene: TRBV27; clone size: few; J gene: TRBJ1-2; CDR3 protein: CATPGQGAWGYTF
V gene: TRBV11-2; clone size: -; J gene: TRBJ2-3; CDR3 protein: CASISRRVSTDTQYF
V gene: TRBV4-3; clone size: once; J gene: TRBJ2-7; CDR3 protein: CASSQGIRGVSYEQYF
V gene: TRBV28; clone size: -; J gene: TRBJ1-4; CDR3 protein: CASRESGGLVEKLFF
V gene: TRBV12-3/TRBV12-4; clone size: -; J gene: -; CDR3 protein: CASSLMSEQYF
V gene: TRBV11-1; clone size: -; J gene: TRBJ2-5; CDR3 protein: CASSRTGQGVVKTQYF
V gene: TRBV7-2; clone size: few; J gene: TRBJ2-1; CDR3 protein: CASSLLNGHEQFF
V gene: TRBV25-1; clone size: -; J gene: TRBJ2-7; CDR3 protein: CASTEGYEQYF
V gene: TRBV19; clone size: -; J gene: TRBJ1-2; CDR3 protein: CASSIREGYTF
V gene: TRBV20-1; clone size: -; J gene: TRBJ2-5; CDR3 protein: CSASPTGIYNEQYF
V gene: TRBV7-9; clone size: few; J gene: TRBJ2-5; CDR3 protein: CASSATGTQETQYF
V gene: TRBV7-9; clone size: -; J gene: TRBJ1-6; CDR3 protein: CANSLTVGAPLHF
V gene: TRBV20-1; clone size: few; J gene: TRBJ1-2; CDR3 protein: CSAPAGGGAYGYTF
V gene: TRBV12-3/TRBV12-4; clone size: -; J gene: TRBJ2-1; CDR3 protein: CASSLETAPSYNEQFF
V gene: TRBV18; clone size: -; J gene: -; CDR3 protein: CASSPLDRNEQYF
V gene: TRBV6-2/TRBV6-3; clone size: -; J gene: TRBJ2-5; CDR3 protein: CASSYVTGRVEETQYF
V gene: TRBV10-1; clone size: -; J gene: TRBJ2-1; CDR3 protein: CASSDPGSNDNEQFF
V gene: TRBV9; clone size: few; J gene: TRBJ2-5; CDR3 protein: CASSVAGTSGQETQYF
V gene: TRBV7-2; clone size: -; J gene: TRBJ1-2; CDR3 protein: CASSLPPGQAANGYTF
V gene: TRBV4-3; clone size: few; J gene: TRBJ1-5; CDR3 protein: CASSQEVSGTGSNQPQHF
V gene: TRBV7-2; clone size: -; J gene: TRBJ2-7; CDR3 protein: CASSFTESYEQYF
V gene: TRBV6-2/TRBV6-3; clone size: -; J gene: TRBJ2-7; CDR3 protein: CASGGRLIDSYEQYF
V gene: TRBV5-6; clone size: few; J gene: TRBJ2-5; CDR3 protein: CASSPNQQTQYF
V gene: TRBV6-2/TRBV6-3; clone size: few; J gene: TRBJ2-3; CDR3 protein: CASSLRLVPDTQYF
V gene: TRBV6-5; clone size: -; J gene: TRBJ1-5; CDR3 protein: CASSYSGADYSNQPQHF
V gene: TRBV20-1; clone size: -; J gene: TRBJ1-2; CDR3 protein: CSARYSRDGYTF
V gene: TRBV7-6; clone size: -; J gene: TRBJ1-5; CDR3 protein: CASSADRASPQHF
V gene: TRBV2; clone size: once; J gene: TRBJ1-5; CDR3 protein: CASSKEGSGNQPQHF
V gene: TRBV20-1; clone size: -; J gene: TRBJ1-4; CDR3 protein: CSARQGARVEKLFF
V gene: TRBV5-1; clone size: -; J gene: TRBJ2-1; CDR3 protein: CASSLVVGTDNEQFF